There are a few counts of the clone carrying this T cell receptor (beta chain). This sample was taken from a study of blood T cell repertoires in COVID-19. The overall study: Acute and convalescent COVID-19 specimens originated in the United States, Italy and Spain. PBMCs, B-cell-depleted T cells, or T cells provided the cDNA or gDNA that made up the material.

The germline CDR1 and CDR2 sequences are GTSNPN and SVGIG (reference sequence). Trimming pared 8 bases from V and 0 bases from J, leaving 11 bases between. This CDR3 is 14 amino acids long. Under the authors' procedure: For nucleated cells, counts were estimated from reference gene primer amplification. Data came from immunoSEQ multiplex PCR; TCRdb stores just in-frame clones and leaves some out. V and J calls and clone size are those listed in that table; D and trimming were worked out from the DNA. The table shows fewer than 200,000 clones, with more than 80% occurring only once. This TCR came from a woman aged 55-69 years with acute or convalescent COVID-19. The genes are TRBV30 and TRBJ1-6; a weak D match, TRBD1 (5 bases). The sequenced sample consisted of peripheral blood. Here the CDR3 DNA reads TGTGCCGGGACGGTGAGCTCCTATAATTCACCCCTCCACTTT. This encodes CAGTVSSYNSPLHF.